The 28 T cell receptor beta chains reported below all come from one sample, sequenced in a study of blood T cell repertoires in COVID-19. Only in-frame clones appear in the TCRdb table, and some are missing; sequencing was by immunoSEQ multiplex PCR. Of about 180,000 clones in the sample, about 87% were seen once. The material sequenced was peripheral blood. All receptors derive from a woman aged 25 to 45 with acute or convalescent COVID-19.

The V gene is TRBV2, the J gene TRBJ1-1; D might be TRBD1 (5 bases). Trimming left V 7 bases short and J 5 bases short, with 26 bases between. CDR1 is SNHLY, CDR2 FYNNEI, per germline. CDR3 length equals 17 residues. CDR3 amino acids: CASTKEGMSAGETEAFF. Written as DNA, the CDR3 is TGTGCCAGCACCAAAGAGGGGATGTCCGCGGGAGAAACTGAAGCTTTCTTT.

V usage is TRBV6-5 and J usage is TRBJ1-2; the D gene is possibly TRBD1 (6 bases). This CDR3 is built from 13 residues. The ends were cut back, 0 bases at V and 8 bases at J, with 10 bases in the middle. Per germline, CDR1 MNHEY and CDR2 SVGAGI. The CDR3 here is CASSYSNRDGYTF. The CDR3, as DNA: TGTGCCAGCAGTTACTCGAACAGGGACGGCTACACCTTC.

There are a few counts of this clone. This sequence joins TRBV10-3 and TRBJ1-2; the D gene is possibly TRBD1 (5 bases). Trimming cost V 8 bases and J 2 bases, with 15 bases left between them. Germline V gene lookup returns CDR1 ENHRY and CDR2 SYGVKD. There are 14 residues in the CDR3. CDR3 bases: TGTGCCATCTGGGGCGCCCGGGAGAACTATGGCTACACCTTC. It is translated as CAIWGARENYGYTF.

The rearrangement uses TRBV5-1 and TRBJ2-2, with a tentative D call TRBD1 (5 bases). CDR1 and CDR2 (germline): SGHRS, YFSETQ. The ends were cut back, 5 bases at V and 3 bases at J, with 11 bases in the middle. CDR3 size: 14 residues. The CDR3 sequence: CASSKGSDTGELFF. CDR3 DNA: TGCGCCAGCAGTAAGGGGTCGGACACCGGGGAGCTGTTTTTT.

The chain uses TRBV19 and TRBJ1-2; D is perhaps TRBD1 (5 bases). Trimming cost V 7 bases and J 3 bases, with 21 bases left between them. This CDR3 has 16 amino acids. Germline V gene sequence: CDR1 LNHDA, CDR2 SQIVND (reference sequence). Here the CDR3 reads CASKWDSGRRDYGYTF. As DNA, the CDR3 is TGTGCCAGTAAATGGGACTCCGGCCGGAGGGACTATGGCTACACCTTC.

The DNA for the CDR3 is TGTGCCAGCAGCCCTGACATAGGACTCGTCACCGGGGAGCTGTTTTTT. As protein: CASSPDIGLVTGELFF. This chain links TRBV11-2 with TRBJ2-2, with a possible D match to TRBD2 (5 bases). The germline CDR1 and CDR2 sequences are SGHAT and FQNNGV. The V and J ends lost 5 bases and 4 bases respectively, with 17 bases between them. This CDR3 comprises 16 residues.

CDR3 residues: CASSGRRDEQFF. CDR3 nucleotides: TGTGCCAGCAGCGGGAGAAGGGATGAGCAGTTCTTC. The chain uses TRBV28 and TRBJ2-1, with a possible D match to TRBD2 (6 bases). The CDR3 consists of 12 residues. Looked up from germline, CDR1 is MDHEN and CDR2 is SYDVKM. V lost 6 bases and J 8 bases, leaving 11 bases between the germline ends.

V is TRBV7-9 and J is TRBJ2-7; 9 positions match TRBD1. The CDR3 runs to 17 residues. Germline assignment: CDR1 SEHNR and CDR2 FQNEAQ (reference sequence). V lost 5 bases to trimming and J lost 0 bases; unmatched junction nucleotides: 11. The chain's CDR3 is CASSLLFETGGSYEQYF. The CDR3 region has the DNA TGTGCCAGCAGCCTGCTGTTTGAGACAGGGGGCTCCTACGAGCAGTACTTC.

This rearrangement joins TRBV3-1 (or the pseudogene TRBV3-2) to TRBJ2-1, with TRBD2 as a possible D gene (5 bases). CDR3 size: 12 residues. V was clipped by 1 base and J by 10 bases, with 8 bases between them. Per germline, CDR1 LGHDT and CDR2 YNNKEL (reference sequence). CDR3 amino acids: CASSQGTLEQFF. Written as DNA, the CDR3 is TGTGCCAGCAGCCAAGGGACTCTCGAGCAGTTCTTC.

V and J are TRBV7-6 and TRBJ1-1; the D is unclear. The V gene lost 5 bases and the J gene lost 4 bases, with 14 bases spanning the gap. Germline values: CDR1 SGHVS, CDR2 FNYEAQ. There are 14 residues in the CDR3. The CDR3 DNA sequence: TGTGCCAGCAGCCGCGGGAGGGCTAGCACTGAAGCTTTCTTT. It codes for CASSRGRASTEAFF.

Written as DNA, the CDR3 is TGTGCCAGCGGCGTAGCGGACATTCAGTACTTC. Protein sequence: CASGVADIQYF. The chain is built from TRBV12-3 or TRBV12-4 and TRBJ2-4, with TRBD2 as a possible D gene (6 bases). V gave up 8 bases and J gave up 8 bases, with 10 bases separating them. CDR3 size: 11 residues.

On this clone: A single base separates this from a much larger clone, so it may be a read error. The rearrangement joins TRBV5-5 to TRBJ2-5; TRBD2 is a possible D gene (5 bases). Germline V gene lookup returns CDR1 SGHKS and CDR2 YYEKEE (reference sequence). This CDR3 comprises 14 residues. Trimming removed 0 bases from V and 5 bases from J, with 11 bases in between. CDR3 DNA sequence: TGTGCCAGCAGCTTGGATGAGGGCTGGGAGACCCAGTACTTC. Translating it yields CASSLDEGWETQYF.

This rearrangement joins TRBV19 to TRBJ2-1, with 9 bases that match TRBD2. The CDR3 length is 14 residues. The junction had 2 bases not matched to a gene; V was cut back by 5 bases and J by 3 bases. Germline loops: CDR1 LNHDA, CDR2 SQIVND (reference sequence). The CDR3: CASSVSGGYNEQFF. CDR3 nucleotides: TGTGCCAGTAGTGTTAGCGGGGGCTACAATGAGCAGTTCTTC. The full variable domain, rest sourced from reference TRBV19 and TRBJ2-1, is DGGITQSPKYLFRKEGQNVTLSCEQNLNHDAMYWYRQDPGQGLRLIYYSQIVNDFQKGDIAEGYSVSREKKESFPLTVTSAQKNPTAFYLCASSVSGGYNEQFFGPGTRLTVL.

This clone was seen only once. This chain links TRBV27 with TRBJ2-7, with 14 bases lining up with TRBD2. This CDR3 contains 16 residues. Germline trimming cut 4 bases from V and 6 bases from J; bases unmatched to any gene: 8. The germline CDR1 and CDR2 sequences are MNHEY and SMNVEV (reference sequence). CDR3 protein: CASSSHGLAGGSEQYF. CDR3 coding DNA: TGTGCCAGCAGTTCCCACGGACTAGCGGGAGGATCCGAGCAGTACTTC.

This chain joins TRBV28 and TRBJ1-4, with D unresolved. Germline V gene sequence: CDR1 MDHEN, CDR2 SYDVKM. The CDR3 is 13 amino acids. V lost 5 bases and J lost 1, with 5 bases in between. CDR3 sequence (DNA): TGTGCCAGCAGTCTGAGAACTAATGAAAAACTGTTTTTT. Protein sequence: CASSLRTNEKLFF.

V gene TRBV10-3 combines with J gene TRBJ2-7; possibly TRBD1 for D (6 bases). The V gene lost 7 bases and the J gene lost 0 bases, with 10 bases spanning the gap. CDR3 length: 13 amino acids. Germline V gene sequence: CDR1 ENHRY, CDR2 SYGVKD. In DNA, the CDR3 is TGTGCCATCAAAGGGGACATCTCCTACGAGCAGTACTTC. It encodes CAIKGDISYEQYF.

This clone was seen a few times. The chain joins TRBV28 to TRBJ1-2, with a tentative D call TRBD1 (5 bases). The germline V gene encodes CDR1 MDHEN and CDR2 SYDVKM. The CDR3 sequence is 14 residues long. The V gene lost 5 bases and the J gene lost 5 bases, with 15 bases spanning the gap. CDR3 coding DNA: TGTGCCAGCAGTCCGCCGGGACTAGGGTATGGCTACACCTTC. Protein: CASSPPGLGYGYTF.

The chain links TRBV2 to TRBJ2-3; a possible D gene is TRBD2 (6 bases). Trimming cost V 10 bases and J 4 bases, with 12 bases left between them. Germline assignment: CDR1 SNHLY and CDR2 FYNNEI. This CDR3 has 12 residues. DNA for the CDR3: TGTGCCACCCGTGAGCGGGCAGATACGCAGTATTTT. Translated: CATRERADTQYF.

The J gene is TRBJ1-3, the V gene TRBV28; D not resolved. The germline V gene encodes CDR1 MDHEN and CDR2 SYDVKM. This CDR3 is 15 amino acids long. V dropped 7 bases and J dropped 0 bases, with 13 bases sitting between them. The CDR3 nucleotides read TGTGCCAGCATGAGGGCTACCCTCTCTGGAAACACCATATATTTT. This encodes CASMRATLSGNTIYF.

The chain has TRBV5-1 and TRBJ1-2; 12 positions match TRBD1. CDR3 length: 14 residues. V lost 3 bases to trimming and J lost 8 bases; unmatched junction nucleotides: 5. The germline V gene has CDR1 SGHRS and CDR2 YFSETQ. The CDR3 is CASSSGQGARGYTF. In DNA, the CDR3 is TGCGCCAGCAGCTCGGGACAGGGGGCGAGAGGCTACACCTTC.

The chain links TRBV5-1 to TRBJ2-7, with a weak D call TRBD2 (6 bases). Deletions cut 7 bases from V and 5 bases from J, with 22 bases between. The CDR3 runs to 15 residues. The germline V gene encodes CDR1 SGHRS and CDR2 YFSETQ. The CDR3 DNA sequence: TGCGCCAGCGCTTCCGGACTATTCGGAGTCAACGAGCAGTACTTC. The encoded protein is CASASGLFGVNEQYF.

The rearrangement joins TRBV18 to TRBJ2-5; the D is unclear. Looked up from germline, CDR1 is KGHSH and CDR2 is LQKENI. There are 11 residues in the CDR3. With 5 bases removed from V and 5 bases from J, the gap between germline ends came to 6 bases. The DNA for the CDR3 is TGTGCCAGCTCAGGCTGGGAGACCCAGTACTTC. Translating gives CASSGWETQYF.

This chain uses TRBV27 with TRBJ1-2, with D perhaps TRBD1 (6 bases). Looked up from germline, CDR1 is MNHEY and CDR2 is SMNVEV (reference sequence). The germline V and J ends were trimmed by 4 bases and 3 bases, with 12 bases remaining between them. The CDR3 length is 14 residues. The CDR3 loop is CASSWTALDYGYTF. The CDR3 DNA sequence: TGTGCCAGCAGTTGGACAGCCCTTGACTATGGCTACACCTTC.

The J gene is TRBJ2-1, the V gene TRBV24-1, with 7 bases that match TRBD2. CDR1 is KGHDR and CDR2 is SFDVKD in the germline V gene. Trimming cost V 9 bases and J 9 bases; bases outside gene matches: 4. The CDR3 runs to 11 residues. Here the CDR3 DNA reads TGTGCCACCGGGGGGGTCTCTGAGCAGTTCTTC. Translating it yields CATGGVSEQFF.

CDR3 DNA sequence: TGTGCCAGCAAATTGAGCCCCCTAGGCTCAGATACGCAGTATTTT. Translating gives CASKLSPLGSDTQYF. This chain links TRBV5-5 with TRBJ2-3; no reliable D call. The CDR3 totals 15 residues. The germline V and J ends were trimmed by 6 bases and 4 bases, with 18 bases remaining between them. Germline assignment: CDR1 SGHKS and CDR2 YYEKEE (reference sequence).

V and J are TRBV3-1 (or the pseudogene TRBV3-2) and TRBJ2-3, with a weak D call TRBD1 (5 bases). CDR3 length: 12 residues. The germline V and J ends were trimmed by 8 bases and 6 bases, with 12 bases remaining between them. From germline, CDR1 is LGHDT and CDR2 YNNKEL (reference sequence). In DNA form, the CDR3 reads TGTGCCAGCGGACAACAGAAGGATACGCAGTATTTT. Protein: CASGQQKDTQYF.

V gene TRBV11-3 combines with J gene TRBJ2-7; D perhaps matches TRBD1 (5 bases). Per the germline V gene, CDR1 is SGHNT and CDR2 is YENEEA. The ends were cut back, 6 bases at V and 3 bases at J, with 12 bases in the middle. The CDR3 has 13 residues. The CDR3 here is CASRSQGIYEQYF. The CDR3, as DNA: TGTGCCAGCAGATCTCAGGGTATCTACGAGCAGTACTTC. Based on the CDR3 plus reference TRBV11-3 and TRBJ2-7, the full variable domain is EAGVVQSPRYKIIEKKQPVAFWCNPISGHNTLYWYLQNLGQGPELLIRYENEEAVDDSQLPKDRFSAERLKGVDSTLKIQPAELGDSAVYLCASRSQGIYEQYFGPGTRLTVT.

The gene calls are TRBV3-1 (or the pseudogene TRBV3-2) and TRBJ2-1, with TRBD2 matching 8 bases. Germline assignment: CDR1 LGHDT and CDR2 YNNKEL (reference sequence). This CDR3 contains 14 residues. J gave up 5 bases and V 6 bases, and 6 bases lay outside the gene matches. The CDR3 nucleotides read TGTGCCAGCAGGGTGGCGGGAGGCCACAATGAGCAGTTCTTC. Its translation is CASRVAGGHNEQFF.